Listed below are T cell receptor beta chains from one sample, sequenced in a study of cytomegalovirus exposure and HLA in healthy donors. TCRdb's copy holds only in-frame clones and misses some; the assay was immunoSEQ multiplex PCR. The table lists around 110,000 clones, approximately 80% of them singletons. Sequencing was done on a sample of PBMCs. These TCRs come from a woman aged 25 to 45 in good health and CMV-seronegative. CDR3s include the opening cysteine and the closing phenylalanine or tryptophan. The D gene is left open where the match is weak. Clone size is shown for a subset of rows, as once, few, many or a class of expanded clone.

j_call d_call clone_size v_call cdr3_aa cdr3_nt
TRBJ1-2 TRBD1 NA TRBV7-2 CASSLGQKYGYTF TGTGCCAGCAGTTTGGGACAGAAATATGGCTACACCTTC
TRBJ1-4 NA NA TRBV5-1 CASSLGTQPNEKLFF TGCGCCAGCAGCTTGGGGACACAGCCTAATGAAAAACTGTTTTTT
TRBJ2-1 TRBD2 NA TRBV7-6 CASSPGGLAGANEQFF TGTGCCAGCAGCCCCGGGGGACTAGCGGGAGCCAATGAGCAGTTCTTC
TRBJ2-7 NA NA TRBV5-1 CASSFEGRSGEQYF TGCGCCAGCAGCTTCGAGGGGAGGTCGGGCGAGCAGTACTTC
TRBJ2-2 TRBD2 NA TRBV10-3 CAIRNDGTSGRVAGELFF TGTGCCATCAGGAACGATGGGACTAGCGGGAGGGTAGCCGGGGAGCTGTTTTTT
TRBJ2-4 TRBD2 NA TRBV7-8 CASSIGPGQRSGSLSKNIQYF TGTGCCAGCAGCATAGGGCCGGGACAACGTAGCGGGAGCCTGTCCAAAAACATTCAGTACTTC
TRBJ1-1 NA NA TRBV6-5 CASSLRGPTEAFF TGTGCCAGCAGCCTACGTGGTCCCACTGAAGCTTTCTTT
TRBJ2-1 TRBD1 NA TRBV20-1 CSAYSTGEQFF TGCAGTGCTTACTCGACAGGGGAGCAGTTCTTC
TRBJ1-4 NA few TRBV27 CASTSGGLGKLFF TGTGCCAGCACCTCTGGGGGGTTGGGAAAACTGTTTTTT
TRBJ2-1 TRBD2 NA TRBV5-1 CASSLEVLAGGIYNEQFF TGCGCCAGCAGCTTGGAGGTCCTAGCGGGAGGGATATACAATGAGCAGTTCTTC
TRBJ2-3 NA NA TRBV5-1 CASSLTDTQYF TGCGCCAGCAGCCTCACAGATACGCAGTATTTT
TRBJ1-4 NA few TRBV28 CASSKSIGEEKLFF TGTGCCAGCAGCAAGAGTATCGGGGAGGAAAAACTGTTTTTT
TRBJ1-2 TRBD1 NA TRBV5-6 CASSLTGGAHYGYTF TGTGCCAGCAGCTTAACAGGGGGCGCTCACTATGGCTACACCTTC
TRBJ2-1 NA few TRBV10-3 CAISEGVYNEQFF TGTGCCATCAGTGAGGGAGTCTACAATGAGCAGTTCTTC
TRBJ2-7 NA NA TRBV7-9 CASSLVGAQNSYEQYF TGTGCCAGCAGCTTAGTGGGCGCCCAGAATTCCTACGAGCAGTACTTC
TRBJ1-1 TRBD1 NA TRBV19 CASSIDPGQLSDTEAFF TGTGCCAGTAGTATAGATCCGGGACAGCTTTCGGACACTGAAGCTTTCTTT
TRBJ2-5 TRBD1 NA TRBV7-2 CASSLMDRAQETQYF TGTGCCAGCAGCTTAATGGACAGGGCACAAGAGACCCAGTACTTC
TRBJ2-3 NA NA TRBV5-1 CASSLMRRGPTSTDTQYF TGCGCCAGCAGCTTGATGCGGAGAGGGCCCACTAGCACAGATACGCAGTATTTT
TRBJ2-1 TRBD1 once TRBV7-2 CASSTSPGGFEQFF TGTGCCAGCAGCACCTCGCCAGGGGGATTTGAGCAGTTCTTC
TRBJ1-3 NA NA TRBV7-9 CASTNLRGSGNTIYF TGTGCCAGCACAAACTTACGGGGGTCTGGAAACACCATATATTTT
TRBJ2-1 TRBD2 NA TRBV5-1 CASSLEQRGNNEQFF TGCGCCAGCAGCTTGGAACAGCGGGGGAACAATGAGCAGTTCTTC
TRBJ1-2 TRBD1 NA TRBV30 CAWRDGTGGRNGYTF TGTGCCTGGAGGGATGGGACAGGGGGCCGAAATGGCTACACCTTC
TRBJ2-1 TRBD1 few TRBV29-1 CSTGQGVSYNEQFF TGCAGCACCGGACAGGGAGTGTCCTACAATGAGCAGTTCTTC
TRBJ2-2 TRBD1 NA TRBV5-6 CASRFRDRVTGELFF TGTGCCAGCAGATTCCGGGACAGGGTGACCGGGGAGCTGTTTTTT
TRBJ1-2 TRBD1 NA TRBV10-3 CAISESAGGNYGYTF TGTGCCATCAGTGAGTCTGCAGGGGGCAACTATGGCTACACCTTC
TRBJ2-7 TRBD1 NA TRBV19 CASSPPGQGLRWQYF TGTGCCAGTAGTCCACCGGGACAGGGTTTGCGTTGGCAGTACTTC
TRBJ1-2 TRBD1 NA TRBV19 CASSAPGQGHYGYTF TGTGCCAGTAGTGCACCGGGACAGGGTCACTATGGCTACACCTTC
TRBJ2-6 NA NA TRBV19 CASGSGANVLTF TGTGCCTCGGGGTCTGGGGCCAACGTCCTGACTTTC
TRBJ2-4 NA NA TRBV5-6 CASSFFFGDENIQYF TGTGCCAGCAGCTTTTTTTTTGGAGATGAAAACATTCAGTACTTC
TRBJ2-1 TRBD2 NA TRBV2 CASSALAGEGNEQFF TGTGCCAGCAGTGCGCTGGCGGGAGAGGGCAATGAGCAGTTCTTC
TRBJ1-5 NA NA TRBV19 CATETGTYSNQPQHF TGTGCCACTGAAACAGGGACCTATAGCAATCAGCCCCAGCATTTT
TRBJ2-1 TRBD1 NA TRBV5-1 CASSLQGAGQFF TGCGCCAGCAGCCTCCAGGGGGCCGGGCAGTTCTTC
TRBJ2-3 NA NA TRBV7-2 CASSYRTGWSDTQYF TGTGCCAGCAGCTATAGGACGGGGTGGTCGGATACGCAGTATTTT
TRBJ2-1 TRBD2 NA TRBV7-2 CASSLTAGVGNEQFF TGTGCCAGCAGTCTAACAGCGGGAGTGGGCAATGAGCAGTTCTTC
TRBJ1-4 NA NA TRBV27 CASSTLRAQGEKLFF TGTGCCAGCAGTACACTCAGGGCTCAAGGTGAAAAACTGTTTTTT
TRBJ2-1 NA NA TRBV6-5 CASSSSKGSYNEQFF TGTGCCAGCAGTTCTAGCAAAGGATCCTACAATGAGCAGTTCTTC
TRBJ2-1 TRBD2 NA TRBV5-1 CASSLGLADSGEQFF TGCGCCAGCAGCTTGGGACTAGCTGATAGTGGTGAGCAGTTCTTC
TRBJ2-1 TRBD2 NA TRBV19 CASSFSGSSYNEQFF TGTGCCAGTAGTTTCAGCGGGAGCTCCTACAATGAGCAGTTCTTC
TRBJ2-2 NA few TRBV5-1 CASSTMTANTGELFF TGCGCCAGCAGCACCATGACAGCAAACACCGGGGAGCTGTTTTTT
TRBJ2-5 TRBD2 NA TRBV7-9 CASKSIITGGPGETQYF TGTGCCAGCAAAAGTATCATAACGGGAGGGCCGGGCGAGACCCAGTACTTC
TRBJ2-5 NA NA TRBV15 CATSRGASVGQETQYF TGTGCCACCAGCAGAGGGGCTAGCGTGGGGCAAGAGACCCAGTACTTC
TRBJ2-4 TRBD2 NA TRBV5-1 CASSLGLAGAEYF TGCGCCAGCAGCTTGGGACTAGCAGGAGCGGAGTACTTC
TRBJ2-7 TRBD2 NA TRBV5-4 CASSLAGSGILGEQYF TGTGCCAGCAGCTTGGCCGGTAGCGGGATCTTGGGCGAGCAGTACTTC
TRBJ2-7 TRBD2 NA TRBV28 CASSLPGEGEQYF TGTGCCAGCAGCCTCCCCGGGGAGGGCGAGCAGTACTTC
TRBJ1-5 NA NA TRBV28 CASRAISGQPQHF TGTGCCAGCAGAGCCATATCGGGACAGCCCCAGCATTTT
TRBJ1-4 TRBD1 NA TRBV2 CASSEMGQGFEKLFF TGTGCCAGCAGTGAAATGGGACAGGGATTCGAAAAACTGTTTTTT
TRBJ1-4 NA NA TRBV10-3 CAISESDRSNEKLFF TGTGCCATCAGTGAGTCTGACAGGTCTAATGAAAAACTGTTTTTT
TRBJ2-1 TRBD2 once TRBV25-1 CASTPEGLAGAPYNEQFF TGTGCCAGCACCCCCGAGGGACTAGCGGGAGCCCCCTACAATGAGCAGTTCTTC
TRBJ2-2 TRBD1 NA TRBV7-2 CASKGAGTGELFF TGTGCCAGCAAGGGGGCCGGGACCGGGGAGCTGTTTTTT
TRBJ2-7 TRBD2 NA TRBV9 CASSGASGSSEQYF TGTGCCAGCAGCGGAGCTAGCGGGAGTAGCGAGCAGTACTTC
TRBJ2-7 NA NA TRBV4-1 CASSQDVGGYEQYF TGCGCCAGCAGCCAAGATGTGGGAGGATACGAGCAGTACTTC
TRBJ2-1 NA NA TRBV11-3 CASSLVSGNEQFF TGTGCCAGCAGCTTAGTCTCAGGAAATGAGCAGTTCTTC
TRBJ1-2 NA NA TRBV30 CAWSAKGYTF TGTGCCTGGAGTGCCAAAGGCTACACCTTC
TRBJ2-2 NA NA TRBV19 CASSTRTDLTGELFF TGTGCCAGTAGTACCAGGACAGACCTCACCGGGGAGCTGTTTTTT
TRBJ1-3 NA NA TRBV28 CASRPVQGSPGNTIYF TGTGCCAGCAGACCCGTACAGGGTTCGCCTGGAAACACCATATATTTT
TRBJ2-2 TRBD2 NA TRBV6-4 CASSEVGGPARTGELFF TGTGCCAGCAGTGAGGTGGGAGGGCCGGCTCGAACCGGGGAGCTGTTTTTT
TRBJ1-2 TRBD1 once TRBV30 CANSDREGYGYTF TGTGCCAACTCGGACAGGGAGGGCTATGGCTACACCTTC
TRBJ2-1 NA NA TRBV4-1 CVSRGLGVNSYNEQFF TGCGTCAGTCGGGGGTTGGGGGTAAACTCCTACAATGAGCAGTTCTTC
TRBJ1-4 NA NA TRBV7-9 CSSTATNEKLFF TGTTCCAGCACAGCAACTAATGAAAAACTGTTTTTT